A single sample gave rise to the 26 T cell receptor beta chains below, sequenced in a study of blood T cell repertoires in COVID-19. TCRdb keeps only in-frame clones here, not all; method: immunoSEQ multiplex PCR. The data hold 90,000 to 150,000 clones, with 81% observed a single time. Sequencing used peripheral blood. The receptor source for this set is a human donor in a cohort sampled during active COVID-19.

V usage is TRBV6-4 and J usage is TRBJ2-3, with 7 bases aligning to TRBD2. Germline V gene lookup returns CDR1 MRHNA and CDR2 SNTAGT. J was trimmed by 5 bases and V by 6 bases; bases with no gene match: 14. CDR3 size: 16 residues. The CDR3 protein is CASRYPRVGGRDTQYF. In DNA, the CDR3 is TGTGCCAGCAGATATCCGCGGGTGGGAGGGAGAGATACGCAGTATTTT.

V and J are TRBV4-1 and TRBJ1-1; D is perhaps TRBD1 (6 bases). Trimming pared 4 bases from V and 3 bases from J, leaving 18 bases between. The CDR3 consists of 16 residues. Germline assignment: CDR1 MGHRA and CDR2 YSYEKL. In DNA form, the CDR3 reads TGCGCCAGCAGCCGAACGGGGGGCGTCTCGGACACTGAAGCTTTCTTT. Translating gives CASSRTGGVSDTEAFF.

The chain couples TRBV5-1 to TRBJ2-5; the D gene is possibly TRBD1 (6 bases). The germline gives CDR1 SGHRS, CDR2 YFSETQ. This CDR3 contains 13 residues. Trimming shortened V by 2 bases and J by 4 bases, and 9 bases separated the two germline ends. The CDR3 sequence: CASSFVRGETQYF. CDR3 DNA sequence: TGCGCCAGCAGCTTCGTCAGGGGAGAGACCCAGTACTTC.

V gene TRBV24-1 combines with J gene TRBJ2-3; 8 nucleotides align to TRBD2. The V gene's germline CDR1 is KGHDR and CDR2 SFDVKD. The CDR3 is made up of 16 amino acids. Unmatched junction bases numbered 9, after V lost 3 bases and J lost 5 bases. The CDR3 nucleotides read TGTGCCACCAGTGATCGCAGCGGGAGTTCGATAGATACGCAGTATTTT. This translates into CATSDRSGSSIDTQYF.

The rearrangement joins TRBV24-1 to TRBJ2-1; 8 nucleotides line up with TRBD1. This CDR3 comprises 14 residues. Per germline, CDR1 KGHDR and CDR2 SFDVKD. The junction had 5 bases not matched to a gene; V was cut back by 6 bases and J by 5 bases. The CDR3 DNA sequence: TGTGCCACCAGTTCAGGGGGCTTCGACAATGAGCAGTTCTTC. Encoded protein: CATSSGGFDNEQFF.

The sample holds a few counts of this clone. The V and J genes are TRBV3-1 (or the pseudogene TRBV3-2) and TRBJ2-5; the match to TRBD1 covers 10 bases. V gave up 5 bases and J gave up 5 bases; unmatched junction bases: 5. The germline V gene encodes CDR1 LGHDT and CDR2 YNNKEL (reference sequence). The CDR3 contains 14 residues. The CDR3 loop reads CASSSGTGAETQYF. The CDR3 coding sequence is TGTGCCAGCAGCTCCGGGACAGGGGCCGAGACCCAGTACTTC.

V is TRBV9 and J is TRBJ1-1; 8 bases map to TRBD1. CDR1 is SGDLS, CDR2 YYNGEE, per germline. V lost 4 bases, J lost 4 bases, and 9 bases stayed unmatched. The CDR3 runs 15 residues. The CDR3 protein is CASSPQGALSTEAFF. CDR3 DNA: TGTGCCAGCAGCCCCCAGGGGGCGCTTAGCACTGAAGCTTTCTTT.

This sequence joins TRBV18 and TRBJ1-4; D unclear. CDR3 length equals 16 residues. Trimming removed 1 base from V and 7 bases from J, with 16 bases in between. The V gene's germline CDR1 is KGHSH and CDR2 LQKENI. The CDR3 DNA is TGTGCCAGCTCACCACTCGGGGATAGTATTGGTGAAAAACTGTTTTTT. Its protein is CASSPLGDSIGEKLFF.

This clone was seen only once. V is TRBV30 and J is TRBJ1-5; weak D call: TRBD1 (6 bases). This CDR3 spans 14 amino acids. Germline values: CDR1 GTSNPN, CDR2 SVGIG (reference sequence). Trimming removed 4 bases from V and 0 bases from J, with 10 bases in between. The DNA for the CDR3 is TGTGCCTGGACCCAGGGGATTAGCAATCAGCCCCAGCATTTT. Translated, it gives CAWTQGISNQPQHF.

V usage is TRBV7-6 and J usage is TRBJ2-5; possibly TRBD2 for D (6 bases). Trimming took off 4 bases at V and 4 bases at J, with 16 bases between the two ends. This CDR3 is 15 amino acids long. Germline-derived CDR1 and CDR2 are SGHVS and FNYEAQ. The CDR3 nucleotides read TGTGCCAGCAGCTCCTTGACGGGTAGCGGAGAGACCCAGTACTTC. As protein: CASSSLTGSGETQYF.

This clone was seen only once. The DNA for the CDR3 is TGTGCCAGCAGCTTAATGGGCAGGTCCTACGAGCAGTACTTC. Its translation: CASSLMGRSYEQYF. V usage is TRBV7-2 and J usage is TRBJ2-7, with D unclear. CDR1 is SGHTA and CDR2 is FQGNSA in the germline V gene. V lost 2 bases and J lost 1, with 9 bases in between. The CDR3 contains 14 residues.

This clone turned up a few times. The chain employs TRBV11-3 and TRBJ1-1; the match to TRBD1 covers 7 bases. The CDR3 has 15 amino acids. Germline CDR1 is SGHNT and CDR2 is YENEEA. The V segment lost 5 bases and the J segment 3 bases; nucleotides outside the gene matches: 9. The CDR3 is CASSALVTGYTEAFF. In DNA, the CDR3 is TGTGCCAGCAGCGCCCTCGTGACAGGGTACACTGAAGCTTTCTTT.

The chain uses TRBV30 and TRBJ1-4; maybe TRBD1 (6 bases). Per germline, CDR1 GTSNPN and CDR2 SVGIG (reference sequence). The ends were cut back, 5 bases at V and 8 bases at J, with 15 bases in the middle. The CDR3 runs to 13 residues. In nucleotides, the CDR3 is TGTGCCTGGGATGGACAGATGGGGGAAAAACTGTTTTTT. It encodes CAWDGQMGEKLFF.

The J gene is TRBJ2-3, the V gene TRBV7-2, with a weak D call TRBD1 (6 bases). Germline V gene sequence: CDR1 SGHTA, CDR2 FQGNSA. Trimming removed 4 bases at V and 4 bases at J, with 18 bases between. The CDR3 consists of 16 residues. This CDR3 reads CASSSQGGKGPDTQYF. The CDR3 DNA reads TGTGCCAGCAGCTCCCAAGGGGGAAAGGGACCAGATACGCAGTATTTT.

For the CDR3, the DNA is TGTGCCAGTATGGTCCCGGGAGGAAACATTCAGTACTTC. Translating gives CASMVPGGNIQYF. This chain links TRBV19 with TRBJ2-4, with TRBD2 identical over 7 bases. Germline V CDR1 and CDR2: LNHDA, SQIVND (reference sequence). The CDR3 loop spans 13 amino acids. V was pared by 7 bases and J by 6 bases, with 6 bases of the junction left unmatched.

The chain uses TRBV6-6 and TRBJ2-7; 13 positions match TRBD2. The CDR3 is made up of 16 amino acids. J gave up 6 bases and V 6 bases, and 11 bases lay outside the gene matches. The germline gives CDR1 MNHNY, CDR2 SVGAGI (reference sequence). DNA of the CDR3: TGTGCCAGCAGCGACCCGGCCGGGACTAGCGGGATCGAGCAGTACTTC. It specifies CASSDPAGTSGIEQYF.

This clone was seen only once. The J gene is TRBJ2-7, the V gene TRBV30; 7 positions agree with TRBD1. This CDR3 region has 14 residues. V trimming: 2 bases; J trimming: 1 base; junction bases outside the gene matches: 5. Germline CDR1 reads GTSNPN; CDR2 reads SVGIG (reference sequence). The CDR3 sequence is CAWSRGGTSYEQYF. The CDR3 DNA follows: TGTGCCTGGAGTAGAGGGGGCACGTCCTACGAGCAGTACTTC. Full variable domain (outside the CDR3, taken from reference TRBV30 and TRBJ2-7): SQTIHQWPATLVQPVGSPLSLECTVEGTSNPNLYWYRQAAGRGLQLLFYSVGIGQISSEVPQNLSASRPQDRQFILSSKKLLLSDSGFYLCAWSRGGTSYEQYFGPGTRLTVT.

The rearrangement uses TRBV4-2 and TRBJ1-1; D is unresolved. CDR1 is LGHNA, CDR2 YNFKEQ, per germline. The CDR3 loop spans 14 amino acids. Trimming shortened V by 4 bases and J by 1 base, and 10 bases separated the two germline ends. CDR3 amino acids: CASSRSGRNTEAFF. The CDR3 coding sequence is TGTGCCAGCAGCCGATCCGGGAGGAACACTGAAGCTTTCTTT.

Only a few counts were recorded for this clone. The chain couples TRBV19 to TRBJ1-5, with 7 nucleotides matching TRBD1. CDR1 is LNHDA and CDR2 is SQIVND in the germline V gene (reference sequence). The CDR3 is 15 residues long. V lost 0 bases and J lost 6; bases outside the gene matches: 5. DNA of the CDR3: TGTGCCAGTAGTATAGAGATACAGGGGACTCAGCCCCAGCATTTT. It codes for CASSIEIQGTQPQHF.

The V gene is TRBV19, the J gene TRBJ2-3; no firm D call. The CDR3 spans 12 residues. Germline V gene lookup returns CDR1 LNHDA and CDR2 SQIVND (reference sequence). V was clipped by 6 bases and J by 4 bases, with 8 bases between them. The CDR3 region has the DNA TGTGCCAGTAGCTACAGAGCAGATACGCAGTATTTT. Its translation: CASSYRADTQYF.

This rearrangement joins TRBV7-8 to TRBJ2-1, with 11 bases aligning to TRBD2. The trim removed 1 base at V and 8 bases at J, leaving 7 bases unmatched. Germline V gives CDR1 SGHVS, CDR2 FQNEAQ. This CDR3 region has 16 residues. CDR3 bases: TGTGCCAGCAGCTTAGGTCGAGGACTAGCGGGCTATGAGCAGTTCTTC. Its protein product is CASSLGRGLAGYEQFF.

The V call is TRBV11-2, the J call TRBJ1-2; no clear D gene. Trimming pared 4 bases from V and 2 bases from J, leaving 11 bases between. The germline V gene encodes CDR1 SGHAT and CDR2 FQNNGV. This CDR3 contains 14 residues. The CDR3: CASSSLFQNYGYTF. As DNA, the CDR3 is TGTGCCAGCAGCTCGCTGTTCCAGAACTATGGCTACACCTTC.

V and J are TRBV7-9 and TRBJ2-1; 13 nucleotides match TRBD2. The CDR3 is 15 amino acids. Unmatched junction bases numbered 6, after V lost 5 bases and J lost 8 bases. The germline V gene has CDR1 SEHNR and CDR2 FQNEAQ (reference sequence). CDR3 DNA: TGTGCCAGCAGCCCTACTAGCGGGGGGGCCTATGAGCAGTTCTTC. Residues: CASSPTSGGAYEQFF.

This chain links TRBV6-2 or TRBV6-3 with TRBJ2-3; 10 bases line up with TRBD2. Germline lookup yields CDR1 MNHEY and CDR2 SVGEGT. The ends lost 4 bases at V and 11 bases at J; junction bases unmatched: 27. The CDR3 spans 20 residues. This chain's CDR3 is CASSSQRGGKLFDTQPWQYF. In nucleotides, the CDR3 is TGTGCCAGCAGTTCCCAGCGGGGGGGCAAGCTTTTTGATACGCAGCCCTGGCAGTATTTT.

The chain uses TRBV6-2 or TRBV6-3 and TRBJ2-1; the D gene is possibly TRBD2 (6 bases). V lost 6 bases, J lost 2 bases, and 14 bases lay in between. This CDR3 has 15 residues. Germline V gene data show CDR1 as MNHEY and CDR2 as SVGEGT. The CDR3 spells CASSPQAGTYNEQFF. CDR3 bases: TGTGCCAGCAGCCCCCAGGCGGGGACCTACAATGAGCAGTTCTTC.

The chain couples TRBV27 to TRBJ2-6; no definite D call. Germline V lookup: CDR1 MNHEY, CDR2 SMNVEV (reference sequence). The CDR3 has 16 amino acids. V lost 5 bases and J 0 bases, leaving 11 bases between the germline ends. CDR3 in DNA: TGTGCCAGCAGTCCAAAAAGGAGCTCTGGGGCCAACGTCCTGACTTTC. Protein: CASSPKRSSGANVLTF.